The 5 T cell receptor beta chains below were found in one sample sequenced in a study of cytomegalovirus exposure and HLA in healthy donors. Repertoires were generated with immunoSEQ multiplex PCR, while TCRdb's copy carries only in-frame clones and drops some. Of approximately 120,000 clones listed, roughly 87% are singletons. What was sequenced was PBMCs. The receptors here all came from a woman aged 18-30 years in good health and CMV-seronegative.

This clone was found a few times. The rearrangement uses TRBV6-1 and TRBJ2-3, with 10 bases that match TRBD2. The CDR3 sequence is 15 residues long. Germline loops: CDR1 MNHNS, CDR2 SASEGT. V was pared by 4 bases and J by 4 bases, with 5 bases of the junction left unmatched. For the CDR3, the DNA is TGTGCCAGCAGTGTTGGGCTAGCGGGGGCAGATACGCAGTATTTT. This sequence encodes CASSVGLAGADTQYF.

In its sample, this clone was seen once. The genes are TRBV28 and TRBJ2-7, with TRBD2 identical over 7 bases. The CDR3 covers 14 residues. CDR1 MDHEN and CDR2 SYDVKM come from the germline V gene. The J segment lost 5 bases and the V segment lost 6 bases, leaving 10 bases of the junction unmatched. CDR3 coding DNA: TGTGCCAGCAGCAGCGGGAACCCCCCCCACGAGCAGTACTTC. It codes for CASSSGNPPHEQYF.

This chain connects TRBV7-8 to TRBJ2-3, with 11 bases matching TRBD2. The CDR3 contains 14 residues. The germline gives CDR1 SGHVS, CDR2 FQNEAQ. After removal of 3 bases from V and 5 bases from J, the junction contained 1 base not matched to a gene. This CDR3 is CASSFGLAGDTQYF. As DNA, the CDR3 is TGTGCCAGCAGCTTCGGACTAGCGGGAGATACGCAGTATTTT.

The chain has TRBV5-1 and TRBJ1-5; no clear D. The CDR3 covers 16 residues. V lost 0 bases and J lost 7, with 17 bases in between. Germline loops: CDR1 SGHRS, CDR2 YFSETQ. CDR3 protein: CASSLAGGESVQPQHF. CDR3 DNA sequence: TGCGCCAGCAGCTTGGCCGGCGGGGAGTCGGTACAGCCCCAGCATTTT.

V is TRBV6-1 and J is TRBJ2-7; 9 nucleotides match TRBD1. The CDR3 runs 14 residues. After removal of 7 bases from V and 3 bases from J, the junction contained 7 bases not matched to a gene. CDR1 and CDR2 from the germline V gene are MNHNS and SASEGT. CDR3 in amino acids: CASMLEGQGYEQYV. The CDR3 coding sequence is TGTGCCAGCATGTTGGAGGGACAGGGCTACGAGCAGTACGTC.